This T cell receptor (beta chain) was sequenced during a study of blood T cell repertoires in COVID-19. Across the whole study: There were acute and convalescent COVID-19 samples, and they came from the United States, Italy and Spain. T cells, B-cell-depleted T cells, or PBMCs supplied cDNA or gDNA.

With 4 bases clipped from V and 4 bases from J, the junction kept 8 bases outside the gene matches. This CDR3 comprises 16 residues. Germline CDR1 is MNHNS and CDR2 is SASEGT. Original data processing: Nucleated cell counts were estimated from reference gene primer amplification. Assay used: immunoSEQ multiplex PCR; TCRdb lists only in-frame clones, some missing. That table furnishes V, J and clone size, whereas the DNA furnished D and trimming. Of about 41,000 clones in the sample, about 86% were seen once. Sequenced material: peripheral blood. The clonotype comes from an elderly woman with active or convalescent COVID-19. The genes are TRBV6-1 and TRBJ1-5, with 9 bases lining up with TRBD1. CDR3 in DNA: TGTGCCAGCAGTGTTACTAGGACAGGGGATAATCAGCCCCAGCATTTT. This codes for CASSVTRTGDNQPQHF.